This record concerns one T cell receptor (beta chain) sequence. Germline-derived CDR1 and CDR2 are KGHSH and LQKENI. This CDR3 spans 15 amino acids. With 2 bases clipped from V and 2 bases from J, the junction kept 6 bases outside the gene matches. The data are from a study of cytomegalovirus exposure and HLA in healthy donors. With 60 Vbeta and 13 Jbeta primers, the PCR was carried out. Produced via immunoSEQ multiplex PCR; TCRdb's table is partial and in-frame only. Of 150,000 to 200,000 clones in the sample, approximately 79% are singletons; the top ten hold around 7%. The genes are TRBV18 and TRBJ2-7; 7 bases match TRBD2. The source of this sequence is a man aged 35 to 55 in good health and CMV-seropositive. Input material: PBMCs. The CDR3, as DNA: TGTGCCAGCTCACCATCCCAGCGGGGCACCTACGAGCAGTACTTC. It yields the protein CASSPSQRGTYEQYF.